The present entry profiles one TCR beta chain with its context. Its antigen remains unknown. This sample stems from a study of identical twins. Between the trimmed V and J ends, which lost 4 bases and 5 bases, there was a span of 20 bases. CDR3 size: 16 residues. The V gene's germline CDR1 is ENHRY and CDR2 SYGVKD. Every sampled donor was Caucasian and healthy. Template switching (which added a universal primer site) was used, and cDNA carried unique molecular identifiers. In TCRdb, the 5' RACE reads were re-called with MiXCR into one record per CDR3 protein. The repertoire includes about 810,000 distinct CDR3 sequences, 12% of them detected once, and around 1.5% sits in the top ten. Study outcomes and limitations: Sequences that were beta out-of-frame showed weaker excess twin sharing.

The data also belong to a second study, concerning yellow fever vaccine responses in identical twins.

The sequence derives from a woman between 18 and 30 years old in good health. Sequenced input: PBMCs. The V call is TRBV10-3, the J call TRBJ2-5, with D possibly being TRBD1 (8 bases). CDR3 sequence (DNA): TGTGCCATCAGTGCATACGGACAGGGAGGGAAGGAGACCCAGTACTTC. Encoded protein: CAISAYGQGGKETQYF.